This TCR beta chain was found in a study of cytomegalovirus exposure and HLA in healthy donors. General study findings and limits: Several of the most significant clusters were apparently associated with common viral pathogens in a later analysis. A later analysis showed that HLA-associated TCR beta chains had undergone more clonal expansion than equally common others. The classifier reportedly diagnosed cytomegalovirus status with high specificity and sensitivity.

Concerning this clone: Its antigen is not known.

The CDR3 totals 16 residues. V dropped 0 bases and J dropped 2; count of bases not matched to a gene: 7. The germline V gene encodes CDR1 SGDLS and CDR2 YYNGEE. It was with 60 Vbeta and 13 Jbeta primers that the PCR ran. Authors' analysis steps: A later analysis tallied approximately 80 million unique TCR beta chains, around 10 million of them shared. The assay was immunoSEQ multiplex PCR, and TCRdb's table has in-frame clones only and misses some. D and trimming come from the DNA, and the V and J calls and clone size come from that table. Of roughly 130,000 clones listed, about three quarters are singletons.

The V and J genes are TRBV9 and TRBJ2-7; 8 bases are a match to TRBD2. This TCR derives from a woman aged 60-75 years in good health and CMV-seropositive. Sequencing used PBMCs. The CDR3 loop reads CASSVGGAGGTYEQYF. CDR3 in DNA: TGTGCCAGCAGCGTAGGAGGTGCGGGGGGTACCTACGAGCAGTACTTC. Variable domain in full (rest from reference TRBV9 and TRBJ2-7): DSGVTQTPKHLITATGQRVTLRCSPRSGDLSVYWYQQSLDQGLQFLIQYYNGEERAKGNILERFSAQQFPDLHSELNLSSLELGDSALYFCASSVGGAGGTYEQYFGPGTRLTVT.